Listed below are T cell receptor beta chains from one sample, sequenced in a study of blood T cell repertoires in COVID-19. Clones were read by immunoSEQ multiplex PCR, and TCRdb kept only the in-frame ones, dropping some. The data hold about 100,000 clones, with roughly 79% observed a single time. What was sequenced was peripheral blood. All receptors come from a woman in her 70s with acute or convalescent COVID-19. CDR3s include the opening cysteine and the closing phenylalanine or tryptophan. A D gene is named only where the DNA matches it firmly. Clone size is given for some rows only: seen once, a few or many times, or a class if the clone is expanded.

size: once
J: TRBJ2-3
V: TRBV7-2
D: TRBD2
CDR3: CASSGGTSRGDTQYF
DNA: TGTGCCAGCAGCGGAGGGACTAGCCGTGGAGATACGCAGTATTTT

size: .
J: TRBJ2-7
V: TRBV19
D: TRBD1
CDR3: CASSFSGTGLGEQYF
DNA: TGTGCCAGTAGTTTTTCCGGGACAGGGCTCGGCGAGCAGTACTTC

size: .
J: TRBJ2-1
V: TRBV18
D: TRBD2
CDR3: CASSPTSVAEQFF
DNA: TGTGCCAGCTCACCAACTAGCGTGGCTGAGCAGTTCTTC

size: once
J: TRBJ2-3
V: TRBV6-4
D: .
CDR3: CASSVSQVADTQYF
DNA: TGTGCCAGCAGTGTCTCCCAGGTTGCAGATACGCAGTATTTT

size: .
J: TRBJ1-1
V: TRBV18
D: .
CDR3: CASSPSGNTEAFF
DNA: TGTGCCAGCTCACCAAGCGGTAACACTGAAGCTTTCTTT

size: .
J: TRBJ2-1
V: TRBV19
D: TRBD1
CDR3: CASSRQGHNEQFF
DNA: TGTGCCAGCTCGAGACAGGGACACAATGAGCAGTTCTTC

size: .
J: TRBJ1-5
V: TRBV27
D: .
CDR3: CASSLAAGVNQPQHF
DNA: TGTGCCAGCAGTTTAGCGGCGGGGGTTAATCAGCCCCAGCATTTT

size: .
J: TRBJ1-1
V: TRBV7-2
D: .
CDR3: CASSLERPAVGTEAFF
DNA: TGTGCCAGCAGCTTAGAAAGGCCCGCGGTGGGCACTGAAGCTTTCTTT

size: once
J: TRBJ1-6
V: TRBV5-1
D: TRBD1
CDR3: CASSLEGAGSPLHF
DNA: TGCGCCAGCAGCTTGGAGGGGGCTGGTTCACCCCTCCACTTT

size: few
J: TRBJ2-3
V: TRBV29-1
D: .
CDR3: CSVERGFGTDTQYF
DNA: TGCAGCGTTGAAAGGGGATTCGGCACAGATACGCAGTATTTT

size: .
J: TRBJ2-3
V: TRBV7-6
D: TRBD1
CDR3: CASSSWTGGTDTQYF
DNA: TGTGCCAGCAGCTCCTGGACAGGGGGCACAGATACGCAGTATTTT

size: few
J: TRBJ1-2
V: TRBV24-1
D: .
CDR3: CATSGRGRNYGYTF
DNA: TGTGCCACCAGTGGTAGGGGAAGAAACTATGGCTACACCTTC

size: .
J: TRBJ2-2
V: TRBV2
D: TRBD1
CDR3: CASSDLDRGLTGELFF
DNA: TGTGCCAGCAGTGACTTGGACAGGGGGTTAACCGGGGAGCTGTTTTTT

size: .
J: TRBJ1-1
V: TRBV2
D: TRBD1
CDR3: CASSEIGTDTEAFF
DNA: TGTGCCAGCAGTGAAATAGGGACAGACACTGAAGCTTTCTTT

size: .
J: TRBJ1-4
V: TRBV19
D: .
CDR3: CASSMGGATNEKLFF
DNA: TGTGCCAGTAGTATGGGAGGAGCAACTAATGAAAAACTGTTTTTT

size: .
J: TRBJ2-7
V: TRBV7-8
D: TRBD1
CDR3: CASSLGGTGISYEQYF
DNA: TGTGCCAGCAGCTTAGGTGGGACAGGGATCTCCTACGAGCAGTACTTC

size: .
J: TRBJ1-2
V: TRBV19
D: TRBD1
CDR3: CASTSTGGRYGYTF
DNA: TGTGCCAGTACCTCTACAGGGGGCAGGTATGGCTACACCTTC

size: few
J: TRBJ1-2
V: TRBV4-1
D: TRBD1
CDR3: CASSSGQGAVYGYTF
DNA: TGCGCCAGCAGCTCCGGACAGGGGGCCGTCTATGGCTACACCTTC

size: .
J: TRBJ1-2
V: TRBV6-5
D: TRBD1
CDR3: CASSLDRINYGYTF
DNA: TGTGCCAGCAGTTTGGACAGGATTAACTATGGCTACACCTTC

size: once
J: TRBJ1-2
V: TRBV18
D: .
CDR3: CASSPPTEIYGYTF
DNA: TGTGCCAGCTCACCACCAACAGAAATTTATGGCTACACCTTC

size: .
J: TRBJ2-3
V: TRBV7-3
D: TRBD2
CDR3: CASSPNTGTSVSTQYF
DNA: TGTGCCAGCAGCCCGAATACCGGGACTAGCGTCTCTACGCAGTATTTT

size: .
J: TRBJ1-1
V: TRBV7-9
D: TRBD1
CDR3: CASSPSTGGNTEAFF
DNA: TGTGCCAGCAGCCCCTCGACAGGGGGGAACACTGAAGCTTTCTTT

size: .
J: TRBJ1-6
V: TRBV6-1
D: TRBD1
CDR3: CASSEVGGGDSPLHF
DNA: TGTGCCAGCAGTGAAGTCGGAGGGGGCGATTCACCCCTCCACTTT

size: .
J: TRBJ2-1
V: TRBV19
D: TRBD2
CDR3: CASLTGTTPNEQFF
DNA: TGTGCCAGTCTGACGGGGACTACCCCAAATGAGCAGTTCTTC

size: few
J: TRBJ2-2
V: TRBV11-3
D: .
CDR3: CASASLGIVTGELFF
DNA: TGTGCCAGCGCGTCCCTCGGGATAGTCACCGGGGAGCTGTTTTTT

size: .
J: TRBJ2-3
V: TRBV6-4
D: TRBD1
CDR3: CASGTGSTDTQYF
DNA: TGTGCCAGCGGGACAGGGTCGACAGATACGCAGTATTTT

size: .
J: TRBJ2-6
V: TRBV2
D: .
CDR3: CASSQEAGANVLTF
DNA: TGTGCCAGCAGTCAGGAGGCTGGGGCCAACGTCCTGACTTTC

size: .
J: TRBJ1-4
V: TRBV7-9
D: .
CDR3: CASSLDLRATNEKLFF
DNA: TGTGCCAGCAGCTTAGATCTCAGGGCAACTAATGAAAAACTGTTTTTT

size: .
J: TRBJ1-4
V: TRBV4-1
D: .
CDR3: CASSQDSRGPREKLFF
DNA: TGCGCCAGCAGCCAAGATTCCAGGGGCCCCAGAGAAAAACTGTTTTTT

size: .
J: TRBJ1-3
V: TRBV12-3/TRBV12-4
D: .
CDR3: CASSLGGDGTIYF
DNA: TGTGCCAGCAGCCTAGGGGGGGACGGCACCATATATTTT

size: .
J: TRBJ1-4
V: TRBV5-1
D: .
CDR3: CASSVQGGEKLFF
DNA: TGCGCCAGCAGCGTACAGGGTGGCGAAAAACTGTTTTTT

size: .
J: TRBJ2-1
V: TRBV10-3
D: .
CDR3: CAISDTATSSYNEQFF
DNA: TGTGCCATCAGTGACACAGCTACCAGCTCCTACAATGAGCAGTTCTTC

size: .
J: TRBJ1-2
V: TRBV5-1
D: .
CDR3: CASSLVQGNGYTF
DNA: TGCGCCAGCAGCTTGGTACAGGGAAATGGCTACACCTTC

size: .
J: TRBJ1-5
V: TRBV5-8
D: .
CDR3: CASSLLQPQHF
DNA: TGTGCCAGCAGCTTGCTCCAGCCCCAGCATTTT

size: .
J: TRBJ1-3
V: TRBV13
D: .
CDR3: CASNTGGTGSGNTIYF
DNA: TGTGCCAGCAACACGGGAGGGACGGGCTCTGGAAACACCATATATTTT

size: .
J: TRBJ1-4
V: TRBV6-6
D: .
CDR3: CASSFTPNEKLFF
DNA: TGTGCCAGCAGTTTCACACCTAATGAAAAACTGTTTTTT

size: .
J: TRBJ2-5
V: TRBV6-1
D: .
CDR3: CASSESSGRGETQYF
DNA: TGTGCCAGCAGTGAAAGTTCAGGGAGGGGGGAGACCCAGTACTTC

size: .
J: TRBJ1-2
V: TRBV6-2/TRBV6-3
D: .
CDR3: CASSRTASYGYTF
DNA: TGTGCCAGCAGTAGGACAGCCTCCTATGGCTACACCTTC

size: once
J: TRBJ2-3
V: TRBV18
D: TRBD1
CDR3: CASSPRQGASTDTQYF
DNA: TGTGCCAGCTCACCTCGACAGGGGGCAAGCACAGATACGCAGTATTTT

size: .
J: TRBJ1-2
V: TRBV27
D: .
CDR3: CASSSAEGGYGYTF
DNA: TGTGCCAGCAGTTCCGCAGAGGGCGGGTATGGCTACACCTTC

size: .
J: TRBJ1-1
V: TRBV11-3
D: TRBD1
CDR3: CASSPQGANTEAFF
DNA: TGTGCCAGCAGCCCTCAGGGGGCGAACACTGAAGCTTTCTTT

size: many
J: TRBJ1-1
V: TRBV7-6
D: .
CDR3: CASSLGGGYNTEAFF
DNA: TGTGCCAGCAGCCTAGGGGGGGGGTATAACACTGAAGCTTTCTTT

size: .
J: TRBJ1-2
V: TRBV5-1
D: .
CDR3: CASSFGSGPGGYTF
DNA: TGCGCCAGCAGCTTCGGCTCAGGGCCCGGGGGCTACACCTTC

size: .
J: TRBJ1-2
V: TRBV12-3/TRBV12-4
D: .
CDR3: CASSLRQFGYTF
DNA: TGTGCCAGCAGTCTAAGACAGTTTGGCTACACCTTC

size: .
J: TRBJ2-1
V: TRBV2
D: TRBD2
CDR3: CASSPTSQTRGEQFF
DNA: TGTGCCAGCAGCCCGACTAGCCAAACACGGGGTGAGCAGTTCTTC

size: .
J: TRBJ2-7
V: TRBV29-1
D: TRBD1
CDR3: CSVEGRTGVEYEQYF
DNA: TGCAGCGTTGAGGGGAGGACAGGGGTGGAGTACGAGCAGTACTTC

size: few
J: TRBJ1-2
V: TRBV19
D: TRBD1
CDR3: CASSGRDRDYGYTF
DNA: TGTGCCAGTAGTGGCCGGGACAGGGACTATGGCTACACCTTC

size: .
J: TRBJ1-2
V: TRBV6-5
D: .
CDR3: CASSPDSRYGYTF
DNA: TGTGCCAGCAGTCCGGACAGTCGCTATGGCTACACCTTC

size: .
J: TRBJ1-2
V: TRBV3-1/TRBV3-2
D: .
CDR3: CASSLSGNYGYTF
DNA: TGTGCCAGCAGCCTTTCAGGGAACTATGGCTACACCTTC

size: .
J: TRBJ1-1
V: TRBV30
D: .
CDR3: CAWSVGGTDEAFF
DNA: TGTGCCTGGAGTGTAGGAGGGACGGATGAAGCTTTCTTT

size: .
J: TRBJ1-3
V: TRBV28
D: .
CDR3: CASKGGASGNTIYF
DNA: TGTGCCAGCAAAGGAGGGGCTTCTGGAAACACCATATATTTT

size: .
J: TRBJ1-3
V: TRBV7-6
D: .
CDR3: CASSLTVVGNTIYF
DNA: TGTGCCAGCAGCTTAACAGTGGTTGGAAACACCATATATTTT

size: .
J: TRBJ1-3
V: TRBV18
D: .
CDR3: CASSPGGGAGSGNTIYF
DNA: TGTGCCAGCTCACCAGGCGGGGGGGCCGGCTCTGGAAACACCATATATTTT

size: .
J: TRBJ1-2
V: TRBV18
D: .
CDR3: CASSPRGAVYGYTF
DNA: TGTGCCAGCTCACCTCGGGGGGCGGTCTATGGCTACACCTTC

size: .
J: TRBJ1-2
V: TRBV7-2
D: TRBD1
CDR3: CASSPGGSVRTF
DNA: TGTGCCAGCAGTCCAGGGGGTAGTGTTCGCACCTTC

size: .
J: TRBJ1-2
V: TRBV28
D: .
CDR3: CASSGPYRYTF
DNA: TGTGCCAGCAGTGGACCCTACAGGTACACCTTC

size: .
J: TRBJ1-2
V: TRBV5-4
D: TRBD1
CDR3: CASSTGTGGASVRYGYTF
DNA: TGTGCCAGCAGCACCGGGACAGGGGGCGCGTCGGTAAGATATGGCTACACCTTC

size: few
J: TRBJ1-2
V: TRBV19
D: .
CDR3: CASSISVASEGYTF
DNA: TGTGCCAGTAGTATCTCCGTGGCCTCAGAAGGCTACACCTTC

size: .
J: TRBJ1-6
V: TRBV30
D: .
CDR3: CAWSLRGSSYNSPLHF
DNA: TGTGCCTGGAGTCTGCGGGGGAGCTCCTATAATTCACCCCTCCACTTT

size: .
J: TRBJ2-5
V: TRBV4-2
D: TRBD1
CDR3: CASSQGIGGAETQYF
DNA: TGTGCCAGCAGCCAAGGGATAGGGGGCGCAGAGACCCAGTACTTC